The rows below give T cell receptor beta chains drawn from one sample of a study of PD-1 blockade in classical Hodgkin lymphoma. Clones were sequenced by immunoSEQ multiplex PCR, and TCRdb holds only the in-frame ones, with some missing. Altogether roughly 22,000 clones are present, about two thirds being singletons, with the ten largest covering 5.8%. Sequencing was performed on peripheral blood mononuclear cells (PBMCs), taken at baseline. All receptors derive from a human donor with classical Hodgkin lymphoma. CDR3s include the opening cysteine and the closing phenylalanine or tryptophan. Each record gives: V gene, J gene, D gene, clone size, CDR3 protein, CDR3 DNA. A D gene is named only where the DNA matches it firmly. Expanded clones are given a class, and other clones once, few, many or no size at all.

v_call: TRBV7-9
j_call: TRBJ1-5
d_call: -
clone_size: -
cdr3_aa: CASSRGGSQPQHF
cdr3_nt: TGTGCCAGCAGCCGTGGGGGCAGTCAGCCCCAGCATTTT

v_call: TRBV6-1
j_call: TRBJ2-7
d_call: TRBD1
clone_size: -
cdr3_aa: CASSDGDRGHEQYF
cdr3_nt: TGTGCCAGCAGTGACGGAGACAGGGGCCACGAGCAGTACTTC

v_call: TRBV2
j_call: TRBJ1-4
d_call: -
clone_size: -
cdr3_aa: CASRSLGTLPATNEKLFF
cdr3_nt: TGTGCCAGCAGATCTTTGGGGACTTTGCCCGCAACTAATGAAAAACTGTTTTTT

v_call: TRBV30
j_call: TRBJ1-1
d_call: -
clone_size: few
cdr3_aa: CAWMEENRGPEAFF
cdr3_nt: TGTGCCTGGATGGAGGAGAACCGTGGCCCTGAAGCTTTCTTT

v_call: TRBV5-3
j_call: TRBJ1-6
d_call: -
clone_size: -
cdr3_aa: CARKVGPNSPLHF
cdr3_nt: TGTGCCAGAAAAGTAGGGCCTAATTCACCCCTCCACTTT

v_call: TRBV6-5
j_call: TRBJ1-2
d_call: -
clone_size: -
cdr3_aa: CASSYSWRISGYTF
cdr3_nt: TGTGCCAGCAGTTACTCGTGGAGGATTAGTGGCTACACCTTC

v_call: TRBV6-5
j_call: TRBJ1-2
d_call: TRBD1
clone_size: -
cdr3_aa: CASSVLGQGAGYTF
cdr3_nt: TGTGCCAGCAGTGTCCTGGGACAGGGCGCTGGCTACACCTTC

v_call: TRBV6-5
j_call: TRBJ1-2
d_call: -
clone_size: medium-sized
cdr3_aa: CASSEGPRGYGYTF
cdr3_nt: TGTGCCAGCAGTGAAGGTCCCCGGGGCTATGGCTACACCTTC

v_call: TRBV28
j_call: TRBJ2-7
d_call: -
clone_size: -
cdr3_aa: CASSLPGQGIYEQYF
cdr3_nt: TGTGCCAGCAGTTTACCAGGGCAGGGAATTTACGAGCAGTACTTC

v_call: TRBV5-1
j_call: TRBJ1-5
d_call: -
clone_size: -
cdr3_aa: CASSLGTQNQPQHF
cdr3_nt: TGCGCCAGCAGCTTGGGGACACAGAATCAGCCCCAGCATTTT

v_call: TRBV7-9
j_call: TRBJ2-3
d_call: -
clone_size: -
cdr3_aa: CASSAQSLTDTQYF
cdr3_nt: TGTGCCAGCAGCGCACAGTCCCTCACAGATACGCAGTATTTT

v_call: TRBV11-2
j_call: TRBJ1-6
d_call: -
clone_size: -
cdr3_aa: CASTAGTLNSPLHF
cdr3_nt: TGTGCCAGCACTGCAGGAACCCTCAATTCACCCCTCCACTTT

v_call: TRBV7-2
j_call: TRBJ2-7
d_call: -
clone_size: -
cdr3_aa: CASSLVAGKGYEQYF
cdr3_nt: TGTGCCAGCAGCTTAGTAGCAGGGAAGGGCTACGAGCAGTACTTC

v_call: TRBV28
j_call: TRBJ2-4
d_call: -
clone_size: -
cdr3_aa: CASSFGESIAKNIQYF
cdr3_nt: TGTGCCAGCAGTTTTGGGGAGTCAATAGCCAAAAACATTCAGTACTTC

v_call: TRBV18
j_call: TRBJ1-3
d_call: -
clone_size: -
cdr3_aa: CASSLAPQVQMSSGNTIYF
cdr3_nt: TGTGCCAGCTCACTAGCGCCGCAGGTGCAAATGTCCTCTGGAAACACCATATATTTT

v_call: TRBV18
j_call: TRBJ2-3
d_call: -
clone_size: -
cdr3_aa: CASSKPRRSRNTDTQYF
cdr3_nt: TGTGCCAGCTCAAAACCCCGTAGGTCCCGCAACACAGATACGCAGTATTTT

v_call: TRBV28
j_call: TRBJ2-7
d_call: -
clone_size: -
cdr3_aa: CASSFLGRGNYEQYF
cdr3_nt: TGTGCCAGCAGTTTTTTAGGCAGGGGTAACTACGAGCAGTACTTC

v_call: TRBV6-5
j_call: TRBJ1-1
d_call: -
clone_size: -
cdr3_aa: CASSWESSTEAFF
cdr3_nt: TGTGCCAGCAGCTGGGAGTCCTCCACTGAAGCTTTCTTT

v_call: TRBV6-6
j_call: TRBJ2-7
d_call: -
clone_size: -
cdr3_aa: CASSDSDGTYEQYF
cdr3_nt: TGTGCCAGCAGTGACTCGGACGGTACCTACGAGCAGTACTTC

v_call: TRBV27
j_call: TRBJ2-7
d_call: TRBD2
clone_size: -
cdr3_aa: CASSLSGLAGAREQYF
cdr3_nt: TGTGCCAGCAGTTTAAGCGGACTAGCGGGTGCGCGAGAGCAGTACTTC

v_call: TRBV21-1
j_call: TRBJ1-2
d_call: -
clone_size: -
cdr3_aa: CASSQGQNYGYTF
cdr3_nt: TGTGCCAGCAGCCAGGGCCAGAACTATGGCTACACCTTC

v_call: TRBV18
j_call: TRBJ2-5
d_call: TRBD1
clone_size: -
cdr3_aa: CASSPGTGSQETQYF
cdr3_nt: TGTGCCAGCTCACCAGGGACAGGGAGTCAAGAGACCCAGTACTTC

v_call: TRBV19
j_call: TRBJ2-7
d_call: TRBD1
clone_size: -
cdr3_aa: CASRQGATDEQYF
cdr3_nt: TGTGCCAGTCGCCAGGGGGCTACTGACGAGCAGTACTTC

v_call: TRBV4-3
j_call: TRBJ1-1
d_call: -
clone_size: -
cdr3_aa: CASSQGDQHLGNTEAFF
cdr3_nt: TGCGCCAGCAGCCAAGGGGACCAGCACCTTGGGAACACTGAAGCTTTCTTT

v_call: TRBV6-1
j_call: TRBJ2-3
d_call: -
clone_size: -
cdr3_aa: CASSLQGLSTDTQYF
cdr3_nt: TGTGCCAGCAGCTTACAGGGACTAAGCACAGATACGCAGTATTTT

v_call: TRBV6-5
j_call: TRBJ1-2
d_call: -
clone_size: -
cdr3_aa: CASSYSFDNYGYTF
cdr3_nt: TGTGCCAGCAGTTACTCGTTCGATAACTATGGCTACACCTTC

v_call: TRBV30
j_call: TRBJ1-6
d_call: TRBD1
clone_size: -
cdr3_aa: CAADRGNGSPLHF
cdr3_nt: TGTGCCGCGGACAGGGGTAACGGTTCACCCCTCCACTTT

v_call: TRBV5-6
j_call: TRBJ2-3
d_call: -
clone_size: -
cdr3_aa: CASSLLPGPPVSDTQYF
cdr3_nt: TGTGCCAGCAGCTTACTACCCGGACCCCCGGTATCCGATACGCAGTATTTT

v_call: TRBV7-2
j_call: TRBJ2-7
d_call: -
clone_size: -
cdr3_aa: CASSTLEGPYEQYF
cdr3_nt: TGTGCCAGCAGCACTTTGGAGGGCCCCTACGAGCAGTACTTC

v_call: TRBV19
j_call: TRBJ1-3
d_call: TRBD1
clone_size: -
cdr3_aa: CASSIVGQGSGNTIYF
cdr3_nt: TGTGCCAGTAGTATCGTCGGACAGGGCTCTGGAAACACCATATATTTT

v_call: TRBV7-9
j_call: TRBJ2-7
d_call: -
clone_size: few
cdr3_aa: CASSRLDYEQYF
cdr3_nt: TGTGCCAGCAGCCGGTTGGACTACGAGCAGTACTTC

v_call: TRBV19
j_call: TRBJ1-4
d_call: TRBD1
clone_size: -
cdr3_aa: CASRVGQGGFRSEKLFF
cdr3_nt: TGTGCCAGCCGCGTGGGACAGGGAGGGTTCAGAAGTGAAAAACTGTTTTTT

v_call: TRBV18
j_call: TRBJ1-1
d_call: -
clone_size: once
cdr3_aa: CASSSGGKAEAFF
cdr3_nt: TGTGCCAGCTCCTCGGGCGGTAAGGCTGAAGCTTTCTTT

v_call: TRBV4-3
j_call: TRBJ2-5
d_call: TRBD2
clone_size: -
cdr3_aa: CASSQVFAGLAGQETQYF
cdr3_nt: TGCGCCAGCAGCCAAGTTTTCGCGGGACTAGCGGGACAAGAGACCCAGTACTTC

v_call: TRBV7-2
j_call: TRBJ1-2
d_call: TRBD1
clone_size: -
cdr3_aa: CASSLNRGSYGYTF
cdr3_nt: TGTGCCAGCAGCTTAAACAGGGGGTCCTATGGCTACACCTTC

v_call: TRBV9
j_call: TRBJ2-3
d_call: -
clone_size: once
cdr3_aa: CASSVFSSKADTQYF
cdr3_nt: TGTGCCAGCAGCGTATTTAGCTCGAAAGCCGATACGCAGTATTTT

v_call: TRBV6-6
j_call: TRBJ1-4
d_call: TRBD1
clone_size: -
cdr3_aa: CASSYGQGVGEKLFF
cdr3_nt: TGTGCCAGCAGTTACGGACAGGGGGTTGGTGAAAAACTGTTTTTT

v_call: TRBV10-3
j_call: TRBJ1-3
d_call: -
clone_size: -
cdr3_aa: CAISIQGSSGNTIYF
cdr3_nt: TGTGCCATCTCGATTCAGGGAAGCTCTGGAAACACCATATATTTT

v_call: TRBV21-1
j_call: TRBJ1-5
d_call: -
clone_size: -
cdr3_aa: CASSTVEPQHF
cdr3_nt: TGTGCCAGCAGCACGGTTGAGCCCCAGCATTTT

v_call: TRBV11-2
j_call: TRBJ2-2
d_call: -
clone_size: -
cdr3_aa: CASSLAGSASIRELFF
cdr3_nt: TGTGCCAGCAGCTTAGCGGGATCGGCTAGTATCCGGGAGCTGTTTTTT

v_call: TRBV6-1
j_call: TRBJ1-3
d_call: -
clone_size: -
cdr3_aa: CASSGAGSGNTIYF
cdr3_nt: TGTGCCAGCAGTGGAGCAGGGTCAGGAAACACCATATATTTT